What follows are 23 T cell receptor beta chains derived from one specimen sequenced in a study of beta chain features in type 1 diabetes. The whole isolated RNA underwent reverse transcription, so sequencing captured expressed TCRB transcripts. The repertoire was sequenced with immunoSEQ multiplex PCR; TCRdb's copy has only in-frame clones and lacks some. The data hold around 300,000 clones, with roughly 8% observed a single time. The sequencing sample was made of central memory CD4+ T cells from blood. The receptor source for this set is a woman aged 18-30 years in good health.

V is TRBV2 and J is TRBJ2-1; D remains unclear. This CDR3 has 13 residues. Trimming took 8 bases from V and 8 from J, leaving 16 bases between them. The germline gives CDR1 SNHLY, CDR2 FYNNEI. DNA for the CDR3: TGTGCCAGCGCCTTGGTAGGTCTTGATGAGCAGTTCTTC. It encodes CASALVGLDEQFF.

V gene TRBV18 combines with J gene TRBJ1-1; D remains unclear. The V gene lost 0 bases and the J gene lost 1 base, with 3 bases spanning the gap. CDR3 length: 13 amino acids. CDR1 and CDR2 (germline): KGHSH, LQKENI. The CDR3 bases are TGTGCCAGCTCACCACCGGGGAACACTGAAGCTTTCTTT. The encoded protein is CASSPPGNTEAFF.

The chain links TRBV5-6 to TRBJ1-4; unclear D gene. V was trimmed by 1 base and J by 8 bases, leaving 3 bases between them. Germline CDR1 reads SGHDT; CDR2 reads YYEEEE. The CDR3 is made up of 11 amino acids. CDR3 in amino acids: CASSLREKLFF. The CDR3 DNA is TGTGCCAGCAGCTTGAGAGAAAAACTGTTTTTT.

This clone was seen only a few times. The J gene is TRBJ1-6, the V gene TRBV7-3, with no clear D. This CDR3 region has 20 residues. Germline CDR1 SGHTA, CDR2 FQGTGA. Trimming shortened V by 2 bases and J by 0 bases, and 20 bases separated the two germline ends. The CDR3 loop reads CASSLQPLIDAGSYNSPLHF. For the CDR3, the DNA is TGTGCCAGCAGCTTACAACCTTTAATCGACGCTGGCTCCTATAATTCACCCCTCCACTTT.

This clone was counted between two and nine times. CDR3: CASRPGQASSYEQYF. The CDR3 bases are TGTGCCAGCAGGCCCGGACAGGCGAGCTCCTACGAGCAGTACTTC. The chain combines TRBV6-5 with TRBJ2-7; 7 bases line up with TRBD1. Trimming took 6 bases from V and 0 from J; bases not matched to a gene: 8. This CDR3 has 15 residues. Looked up from germline, CDR1 is MNHEY and CDR2 is SVGAGI.

The chain employs TRBV9 and TRBJ2-5; D uncertain. Trimming removed 3 bases at V and 4 bases at J, with 13 bases between. This CDR3 comprises 14 residues. CDR1 and CDR2 from the germline V gene are SGDLS and YYNGEE. The DNA of the CDR3 is TGTGCCAGCAGCGCCCTTCCGGACCCAGAGACCCAGTACTTC. Amino acids: CASSALPDPETQYF.

This clone was seen a handful of times. This sequence joins TRBV7-9 and TRBJ2-3; a weak D match, TRBD1 (5 bases). Germline V CDR1 and CDR2: SEHNR, FQNEAQ (reference sequence). This CDR3 has 13 amino acids. The V end lost 3 bases, the J end lost 5 bases, and 9 bases lay between the germline ends. The CDR3 DNA is TGTGCCAGCAGCTTGGAGCAGGGAGATACGCAGTATTTT. This gives the protein CASSLEQGDTQYF.

This chain connects TRBV7-9 to TRBJ2-1, with 7 bases lining up with TRBD2. Germline CDR1 is SEHNR and CDR2 is FQNEAQ (reference sequence). The CDR3 is 15 residues long. With 3 bases clipped from V and 6 bases from J, the junction kept 8 bases outside the gene matches. Written as DNA, the CDR3 is TGTGCCAGCAGCTTTTGGGGAGGGTTGGTCAATGAGCAGTTCTTC. Its protein product is CASSFWGGLVNEQFF.

The rearrangement joins TRBV2 to TRBJ1-2, with TRBD1 identical over 8 bases. CDR1 and CDR2 from the germline V gene are SNHLY and FYNNEI. The trim removed 6 bases at V and 5 bases at J, leaving 8 bases unmatched. The length of the CDR3 is 14 residues. CDR3 sequence reads: CASSRDRGGYGYTF. In DNA, the CDR3 is TGTGCCAGCAGCCGCGACAGGGGAGGATATGGCTACACCTTC.

The chain recombines TRBV28 with TRBJ1-3, with a tentative D call TRBD1 (6 bases). Trimming removed 6 bases from V and 9 bases from J, with 12 bases in between. Germline V gene lookup returns CDR1 MDHEN and CDR2 SYDVKM. The CDR3 covers 12 residues. The CDR3 coding sequence is TGTGCCAGCAGAAGGCAGGGGCTCACCATATATTTT. The encoded protein is CASRRQGLTIYF.

This clone was observed a single time. This chain's CDR3 is CASSHGDRDAGELFF. The CDR3 DNA reads TGCGCCAGCAGCCACGGGGACAGGGACGCCGGGGAGCTGTTTTTT. V usage is TRBV5-1 and J usage is TRBJ2-2; TRBD1 matches 9 bases. J gave up 6 bases and V 4 bases, and 7 bases lay outside the gene matches. CDR3 size: 15 residues. Germline V gene lookup returns CDR1 SGHRS and CDR2 YFSETQ.

This clone has more than one count but fewer than ten. V usage is TRBV14 and J usage is TRBJ2-5; 10 positions match TRBD1. Germline CDR1 is SGHDN and CDR2 is FVKESK. Germline trimming cut 4 bases from V and 5 bases from J; bases unmatched to any gene: 10. CDR3 length: 16 amino acids. DNA for the CDR3: TGTGCCAGCAGCCTAATCCGACAGGGGGCGAGGGAGACCCAGTACTTC. Its translation is CASSLIRQGARETQYF.

This clone has ten or more counts. This rearrangement joins TRBV29-1 to TRBJ2-1, with TRBD2 matching over 9 bases. With V trimmed by 6 bases and J by 13 bases, 7 bases remained unmatched. The CDR3 is 11 amino acids. Germline loops: CDR1 SQVTM, CDR2 ANQGSEA. CDR3 residues: CSVTSGSPQFF. The DNA for the CDR3 is TGCAGCGTGACTAGCGGATCTCCCCAGTTCTTC.

A few counts support this clone. The chain is built from TRBV10-3 and TRBJ2-5; the D gene could be TRBD1 or TRBD2 (5 bases each). V lost 6 bases and J 1 base, leaving 9 bases between the germline ends. CDR1 is ENHRY and CDR2 is SYGVKD in the germline V gene. The CDR3 runs to 13 residues. The CDR3 DNA reads TGTGCCATCAGCCCCGGGGCCCAAGAGACCCAGTACTTC. Its translation is CAISPGAQETQYF.

The gene calls are TRBV29-1 and TRBJ1-2; a weak D match, TRBD1 (6 bases). Germline-derived CDR1 and CDR2 are SQVTM and ANQGSEA. V lost 5 bases to trimming and J lost 2 bases, with 15 bases between them. The CDR3 length is 14 residues. CDR3 coding DNA: TGCAGCGTTCGGACAGCCCCCCTGAACTATGGCTACACCTTC. Its protein is CSVRTAPLNYGYTF.

The V call is TRBV11-2, the J call TRBJ2-1; D not certain. The germline CDR1 and CDR2 sequences are SGHAT and FQNNGV. This CDR3 spans 16 amino acids. Deletions cut 3 bases from V and 5 bases from J, with 17 bases between. The CDR3 spells CASSFGSPGAHNEQFF. CDR3 sequence (DNA): TGTGCCAGCAGCTTCGGGTCTCCCGGAGCCCACAATGAGCAGTTCTTC.

This clone was seen a few times. Germline and junction disagree at one end, which may indicate a read error. V is TRBV5-4 and J is TRBJ2-5, with 9 bases identical to TRBD1. The CDR3 covers 15 residues. CDR1 is SGHNT, CDR2 YYREEE, per germline (reference sequence). The DNA of the CDR3 is TGTGCCAGCACCTTGGATATGGACAGGGGAGAGACCCAGTACTTC. Its protein is CASTLDMDRGETQYF.

This clone was counted a few times. Written as DNA, the CDR3 is TGCAGCGCGACCGGGGACAATGAGCAGTTCTTC. Protein: CSATGDNEQFF. The chain recombines TRBV29-1 with TRBJ2-1; the D gene is possibly TRBD2 (5 bases). The V gene's germline CDR1 is SQVTM and CDR2 ANQGSEA. CDR3 length: 11 amino acids. With 7 bases removed from V and 5 bases from J, the gap between germline ends came to 9 bases.

The chain joins TRBV4-1 to TRBJ2-5; D ambiguous. V gave up 2 bases and J gave up 5 bases, with 3 bases separating them. The CDR3 contains 11 residues. Germline V CDR1 and CDR2: MGHRA, YSYEKL. The CDR3 sequence is CASSQKETQYF. In DNA, the CDR3 is TGCGCCAGCAGCCAAAAGGAGACCCAGTACTTC.

This clone was seen a few times. The chain employs TRBV11-2 and TRBJ1-5; unclear D gene. The germline V gene has CDR1 SGHAT and CDR2 FQNNGV. Between the trimmed V and J ends, which lost 5 bases and 4 bases, there was a span of 9 bases. The CDR3 has 13 residues. CDR3 bases: TGTGCCAGCAGCCTCAGCTTGAATCAGCCCCAGCATTTT. Translating it yields CASSLSLNQPQHF.

The rearrangement links TRBV5-4 to TRBJ2-7; D is perhaps TRBD2 (7 bases). V dropped 1 base and J dropped 2 bases, with 13 bases sitting between them. CDR1 SGHNT and CDR2 YYREEE come from the germline V gene (reference sequence). This CDR3 is 15 amino acids long. The CDR3 region has the DNA TGTGCCAGCAGCTTGTGGGGGGGCACTCCCTACGAGCAGTACTTC. Amino acids: CASSLWGGTPYEQYF.

CDR3 nucleotide sequence: TGTGCCACCAGCAGAGATCGGGGCTACGAGCAGTACTTC. It codes for CATSRDRGYEQYF. The chain employs TRBV15 and TRBJ2-7; maybe TRBD2 (5 bases). Germline V lookup: CDR1 LNHNV, CDR2 YYDKDF (reference sequence). This CDR3 contains 13 residues. Trimming cost V 0 bases and J 3 bases, with 6 bases left between them.

This clone occurred a few times. The chain recombines TRBV9 with TRBJ2-2; 10 bases are shared with TRBD2. The CDR3 is 19 amino acids. Trimming cost V 0 bases and J 2 bases; bases outside gene matches: 10. Germline V gives CDR1 SGDLS, CDR2 YYNGEE. CDR3 nucleotide sequence: TGTGCCAGCAGCGTAGAAGCTAGCGGGAGTAGGTCCAACACCGGGGAGCTGTTTTTT. This codes for CASSVEASGSRSNTGELFF.